The next 14 T cell receptor beta chains were all read from a single sample in a study of cytomegalovirus exposure and HLA in healthy donors. PCR involved 60 Vbeta and 13 Jbeta primers. Sequenced by immunoSEQ multiplex PCR; TCRdb stores in-frame clones only, minus some. The sample records 99,000 or so clones, over 9.5% being singletons. The sequenced sample consisted of PBMCs. The receptors come from a man aged 40-50 years in good health and CMV-seropositive.

This clone appeared many times. The same CDR3 can be traced to other DNA sequences in this sample. The CDR3 bases are TGTGCCAGCAGTGTAGCGGGAGGGAGCTACAATGAGCAGTTCTTC. Protein sequence: CASSVAGGSYNEQFF. V gene TRBV2 combines with J gene TRBJ2-1; 11 bases agree with TRBD2. V dropped 4 bases and J dropped 3; count of bases not matched to a gene: 2. The CDR3 has 15 amino acids. Germline V lookup: CDR1 SNHLY, CDR2 FYNNEI.

There are a few counts of this clone. The chain is built from TRBV18 and TRBJ1-1; TRBD1 matches at 7 bases. CDR3 length: 14 amino acids. V shed 6 bases and J 7 bases; nucleotides not matched to a gene: 11. The germline V gene encodes CDR1 KGHSH and CDR2 LQKENI. CDR3 coding DNA: TGTGCCAGCTCCCCCGACAGGGACGGGGGTGAAGCTTTCTTT. This sequence encodes CASSPDRDGGEAFF.

This clone was seen more than once but under ten times. V usage is TRBV30 and J usage is TRBJ2-3; D is ambiguous. This CDR3 comprises 16 residues. Per the germline V gene, CDR1 is GTSNPN and CDR2 is SVGIG (reference sequence). The germline V and J ends were trimmed by 3 bases and 4 bases, with 20 bases remaining between them. The CDR3 region is CAWRKGLVVLSDTQYF. CDR3 nucleotides: TGTGCCTGGAGGAAAGGTCTAGTGGTTTTATCAGATACGCAGTATTTT.

This clone has a handful of counts. The chain is built from TRBV5-5 and TRBJ1-2; D remains unclear. The CDR3 runs to 15 residues. The germline V and J ends were trimmed by 6 bases and 8 bases, with 23 bases remaining between them. Germline CDR1 reads SGHKS; CDR2 reads YYEKEE (reference sequence). As DNA, the CDR3 is TGTGCCAGCACCACAAGCTTCTCTGACGACGGGGGCTACACCTTC. The encoded protein is CASTTSFSDDGGYTF. The full variable domain, its missing parts supplied by reference TRBV5-5 and TRBJ1-2, is DAGVTQSPTHLIKTRGQQVTLRCSPISGHKSVSWYQQVLGQGPQFIFQYYEKEERGRGNFPDRFSARQFPNYSSELNVNALLLGDSALYLCASTTSFSDDGGYTFGSGTRLTVV.

This clone has a handful of counts. The chain recombines TRBV7-3 with TRBJ2-5; TRBD1 is a possible D gene (5 bases). This CDR3 comprises 14 residues. Germline assignment: CDR1 SGHTA and CDR2 FQGTGA. V lost 0 bases and J 3 bases, leaving 8 bases between the germline ends. The CDR3 DNA reads as TGTGCCAGCAGCTTAACAGCAGGGAAAGAGACCCAGTACTTC. This codes for CASSLTAGKETQYF. Full variable domain (remainder filled in from reference TRBV7-3 and TRBJ2-5): GAGVSQTPSNKVTEKGKYVELRCDPISGHTALYWYRQSLGQGPEFLIYFQGTGAADDSGLPNDRFFAVRPEGSVSTLKIQRTERGDSAVYLCASSLTAGKETQYFGPGTRLLVL.

The genes are TRBV4-1 and TRBJ2-7; perhaps TRBD1 as D (5 bases). Germline CDR1 reads MGHRA; CDR2 reads YSYEKL. Trimming pared 3 bases from V and 2 bases from J, leaving 14 bases between. There are 15 residues in the CDR3. CDR3 protein: CASSQIPRGTYEQYF. As DNA, the CDR3 is TGCGCCAGCAGCCAGATTCCTAGGGGTACCTACGAGCAGTACTTC.

This sequence joins TRBV7-9 and TRBJ2-1; 7 nucleotides line up with TRBD2. Germline V lookup: CDR1 SEHNR, CDR2 FQNEAQ (reference sequence). Trimming took 5 bases from V and 9 from J; bases not matched to a gene: 10. The CDR3 covers 14 residues. CDR3 sequence: CASSRGGSSTEQFF. CDR3 nucleotides: TGTGCCAGCAGCCGGGGCGGGAGTAGTACTGAGCAGTTCTTC.

The chain employs TRBV30 and TRBJ2-7; 7 nucleotides agree with TRBD1. This CDR3 has 14 residues. Germline trimming cut 1 base from V and 7 bases from J; bases unmatched to any gene: 10. Germline assignment: CDR1 GTSNPN and CDR2 SVGIG (reference sequence). This CDR3 reads CAWSEDRALWEQYF. In DNA, the CDR3 is TGTGCCTGGAGTGAAGACAGGGCGCTTTGGGAGCAGTACTTC.

This clone was seen a handful of times. The chain has TRBV6-5 and TRBJ1-4, with D possibly TRBD1 on 6 matching bases. The CDR3 extends over 15 amino acids. Germline CDR1 and CDR2: MNHEY and SVGAGI. Trimming removed 5 bases at V and 4 bases at J, with 14 bases between. CDR3 region: CASSPRGRLNEKLFF. The CDR3 region has the DNA TGTGCCAGCAGTCCCAGGGGCAGACTTAATGAAAAACTGTTTTTT.

The CDR3 reads CSVVGLAPYEQYF. In nucleotides, the CDR3 is TGCAGCGTGGTGGGACTAGCGCCCTACGAGCAGTACTTC. The J gene is TRBJ2-5, the V gene TRBV29-1, with 10 bases aligning to TRBD2. The end of the DNA aligns better with TRBJ2-7, so the J call may be wrong. Germline CDR1 and CDR2: SQVTM and ANQGSEA. CDR3 size: 13 residues.

This clone was observed at least ten times. The J gene is TRBJ1-4, the V gene TRBV7-9; 10 bases align to TRBD1. Germline-derived CDR1 and CDR2 are SEHNR and FQNEAQ (reference sequence). The CDR3 has 14 amino acids. The junction had 5 bases not matched to a gene; V was cut back by 7 bases and J by 6 bases. The CDR3 DNA is TGTGCCAGCAATGCCGGGACAGGGGATGAAAAACTGTTTTTT. Protein sequence: CASNAGTGDEKLFF. The variable domain in full, completed from reference TRBV7-9 and TRBJ1-4, reads DTGVSQNPRHKITKRGQNVTFRCDPISEHNRLYWYRQTLGQGPEFLTYFQNEAQLEKSRLLSDRFSAERPKGSFSTLEIQRTEQGDSAMYLCASNAGTGDEKLFFGSGTQLSVL.

The chain recombines TRBV5-5 with TRBJ2-7; D remains ambiguous. Trimming removed 1 base from V and 2 bases from J, with 13 bases in between. Germline loops: CDR1 SGHKS, CDR2 YYEKEE (reference sequence). The CDR3 covers 15 residues. CDR3 region: CASSLSAGSTYEQYF. The CDR3, as DNA: TGTGCCAGCAGCTTGTCGGCAGGCTCTACCTACGAGCAGTACTTC.

V and J are TRBV6-6 and TRBJ1-5; a possible D gene is TRBD1 (5 bases). V was clipped by 8 bases and J by 3 bases, with 14 bases between them. The CDR3 runs to 14 residues. Germline CDR1 and CDR2: MNHNY and SVGAGI (reference sequence). CDR3 sequence (DNA): TGTGCCAGCGCCCGGGGGACTCACAATCAGCCCCAGCATTTT. Translating gives CASARGTHNQPQHF.

V and J are TRBV4-1 and TRBJ2-7, with TRBD1 matching 10 bases. J gave up 1 base and V 3 bases, and 3 bases lay outside the gene matches. This CDR3 comprises 15 residues. Germline CDR1 MGHRA, CDR2 YSYEKL. The CDR3 spells CASSHRQGASYEQYF. The CDR3, as DNA: TGCGCCAGCAGCCACCGACAGGGGGCATCCTACGAGCAGTACTTC.